Each of the 3 T cell receptor beta chains below was sequenced from the same sample in a study of cytomegalovirus exposure and HLA in healthy donors. With 60 Vbeta and 13 Jbeta primers, the PCR was carried out. Sequenced by immunoSEQ multiplex PCR; TCRdb stores in-frame clones only, minus some. The table includes tens of thousands of clones, about 72% detected once. Input material: PBMCs. These TCRs come from a man aged 50 to 59 in good health and CMV-seropositive.

The count of this clone is one. The gene calls are TRBV11-2 and TRBJ1-2, with 8 positions matching TRBD1. The V gene end was trimmed by 5 bases and the J gene end by 1 base; junction bases not matched to a gene: 6. Germline V CDR1 and CDR2: SGHAT, FQNNGV. The length of the CDR3 is 15 residues. CDR3 DNA: TGTGCCAGCAGCCCGAGGACAGGGTTTAACTATGGCTACACCTTC. Translating it yields CASSPRTGFNYGYTF.

This rearrangement joins TRBV2 to TRBJ2-7; TRBD1 agrees at 8 bases. Per germline, CDR1 SNHLY and CDR2 FYNNEI. This CDR3 is built from 14 residues. Germline trimming cut 8 bases from V and 2 bases from J; bases unmatched to any gene: 8. CDR3 sequence: CASLFDRGAYEQYF. In DNA, the CDR3 is TGTGCCAGCTTATTTGACAGGGGTGCCTACGAGCAGTACTTC.

This clone was counted between two and nine times. V and J are TRBV29-1 and TRBJ1-1; no reliable D call. V shed 4 bases and J shed 8 bases, with 8 bases lying between them. This CDR3 is 10 amino acids long. Germline loops: CDR1 SQVTM, CDR2 ANQGSEA. Here the CDR3 reads CSVGTAEAFF. The CDR3, as DNA: TGCAGCGTTGGCACAGCCGAAGCTTTCTTT.